The 26 T cell receptor beta chains presented below share a single source sample, sequenced in a study of blood T cell repertoires in COVID-19 (dated by TCRdb to between 2020 and 2021). The method behind the library was the immunoSEQ multiplex PCR assay. In TCRdb, the immuneACCESS table is reduced to in-frame sequences with V and J assigned. These tables do not hold every clone; where another copy was compared, an unresolved V gene accounts for under half, and the others remain unexplained. Within this sample are 200,000 to 250,000 clones, with 70% to 90% of them counted one time only. 3.5% to 4.5% of the sample lies in the top ten. Material: peripheral blood. The receptors were gathered from a man aged 50 to 60 with acute or convalescent COVID-19.

This rearrangement joins TRBV5-6 to TRBJ2-1, with 8 bases aligning to TRBD1. This CDR3 comprises 14 residues. The germline V gene has CDR1 SGHDT and CDR2 YYEEEE. Losses at the gene ends were 1 base for V and 7 bases for J; bases not matched to a gene: 4. The CDR3 spells CASSLRTGINEQFF. DNA for the CDR3: TGTGCCAGCAGCTTGCGGACAGGGATAAATGAGCAGTTCTTC.

Only one count was recorded for this clone. The chain is built from TRBV5-1 and TRBJ2-3; D might be TRBD2 (6 bases). The V end was cut by 1 base, the J end by 3 bases, with 9 bases between. Germline V gives CDR1 SGHRS, CDR2 YFSETQ. This CDR3 region has 14 residues. CDR3 sequence reads: CASSLPGSTDTQYF. The CDR3 DNA follows: TGCGCCAGCAGCTTGCCCGGGAGTACAGATACGCAGTATTTT.

The chain has TRBV19 and TRBJ2-2; 9 bases agree with TRBD2. The CDR3 consists of 16 residues. Trimming at V came to 3 bases and at J to 2 bases, leaving 4 bases not matched to a gene. CDR1 LNHDA and CDR2 SQIVND come from the germline V gene (reference sequence). CDR3 nucleotides: TGTGCCAGTAGTATGGATAGCGGGGGAAACACCGGGGAGCTGTTTTTT. Translating gives CASSMDSGGNTGELFF. Based on the CDR3 plus reference TRBV19 and TRBJ2-2, the full variable domain is DGGITQSPKYLFRKEGQNVTLSCEQNLNHDAMYWYRQDPGQGLRLIYYSQIVNDFQKGDIAEGYSVSREKKESFPLTVTSAQKNPTAFYLCASSMDSGGNTGELFFGEGSRLTVL.

The J gene is TRBJ1-2, the V gene TRBV6-5; 7 bases match TRBD1. Germline lookup yields CDR1 MNHEY and CDR2 SVGAGI. This CDR3 is built from 15 residues. Unmatched junction bases numbered 12, after V lost 6 bases and J lost 5 bases. The CDR3, as DNA: TGTGCCAGCAGGCCACTTGACAGGGCTGGATATGGCTACACCTTC. Residues: CASRPLDRAGYGYTF.

This chain's CDR3 is CAISWTGRYGYTF. The CDR3, as DNA: TGTGCCATCTCATGGACAGGAAGATATGGCTACACCTTC. This chain joins TRBV10-3 and TRBJ1-2; TRBD1 matches at 7 bases. The CDR3 totals 13 residues. Germline loops: CDR1 ENHRY, CDR2 SYGVKD. V was pared by 8 bases and J by 5 bases, with 8 bases of the junction left unmatched.

The chain is built from TRBV5-1 and TRBJ2-1; D gene unclear. Germline CDR1 is SGHRS and CDR2 is YFSETQ. V was pared by 2 bases and J by 2 bases, with 8 bases between. The CDR3 is 14 residues long. CDR3 DNA sequence: TGCGCCAGCAGCTTTTCCCCTGCCTACAATGAGCAGTTCTTC. Residues: CASSFSPAYNEQFF.

This clone was seen once. The rearrangement links TRBV6-2 or TRBV6-3 to TRBJ1-1; weak D call: TRBD1 (6 bases). Germline assignment: CDR1 MNHEY and CDR2 SVGEGT. The CDR3 totals 14 residues. Trimming shortened V by 4 bases and J by 9 bases, and 18 bases separated the two germline ends. The CDR3 loop reads CASSSLRDIIKAFF. In DNA, the CDR3 is TGTGCCAGCAGTTCCCTCCGGGACATCATAAAAGCTTTCTTT.

The CDR3 DNA is TGCAGCGTTGTACTCTCTGGAAACACCATATATTTT. Encoded protein: CSVVLSGNTIYF. The chain couples TRBV29-1 to TRBJ1-3; D is unclear. The germline gives CDR1 SQVTM, CDR2 ANQGSEA. Deletions cut 4 bases from V and 0 bases from J, with 4 bases between. There are 12 residues in the CDR3.

This clone appeared a single time. The V and J genes are TRBV27 and TRBJ1-1, with 10 bases fitting TRBD1. V lost 2 bases, J lost 6 bases, and 3 bases stayed unmatched. Germline V gene lookup returns CDR1 MNHEY and CDR2 SMNVEV (reference sequence). This CDR3 has 14 amino acids. The CDR3 loop reads CASSLDRGQAEAFF. For the CDR3, the DNA is TGTGCCAGCAGTTTAGACAGGGGGCAAGCTGAAGCTTTCTTT.

The CDR3 DNA sequence: TGTGCCAGCAGTGAAGCCCAAACAGGGGATGGTCAGCCCCAGCATTTT. It translates to CASSEAQTGDGQPQHF. The chain links TRBV6-1 to TRBJ1-5, with TRBD1 matching over 7 bases. V trimming: 0 bases; J trimming: 6 bases; junction bases outside the gene matches: 8. This CDR3 comprises 16 residues. CDR1 and CDR2 from the germline V gene are MNHNS and SASEGT.

The chain joins TRBV3-1 (or the pseudogene TRBV3-2) to TRBJ2-6; D unclear. The CDR3 is made up of 19 amino acids. Trimming took off 4 bases at V and 4 bases at J, with 23 bases between the two ends. CDR1 and CDR2 from the germline V gene are LGHDT and YNNKEL (reference sequence). The CDR3 nucleotides are TGTGCCAGCAGCCTCCGATATAGGCCCCGGGTGAGGGGGGCCAACGTCCTGACTTTC. Its translation is CASSLRYRPRVRGANVLTF.

As DNA, the CDR3 is TGTGCCAGCACATCAGGGTTCTACGGCTACACCTTC. It encodes CASTSGFYGYTF. The V call is TRBV2, the J call TRBJ1-2; weak D call: TRBD1 (5 bases). The CDR3 spans 12 residues. Germline lookup yields CDR1 SNHLY and CDR2 FYNNEI. The germline V and J ends were trimmed by 7 bases and 8 bases, with 14 bases remaining between them.

J is TRBJ1-1 and V is TRBV5-1; the D is unclear. The CDR3 contains 15 residues. V lost 4 bases and J lost 2, with 15 bases in between. Germline-derived CDR1 and CDR2 are SGHRS and YFSETQ. CDR3 coding DNA: TGCGCCAGCAGCGCCTACAGCTATACAAACACTGAAGCTTTCTTT. This encodes CASSAYSYTNTEAFF. Variable domain in full (rest from reference TRBV5-1 and TRBJ1-1): KAGVTQTPRYLIKTRGQQVTLSCSPISGHRSVSWYQQTPGQGLQFLFEYFSETQRNKGNFPGRFSGRQFSNSRSEMNVSTLELGDSALYLCASSAYSYTNTEAFFGQGTRLTVV.

The V and J genes are TRBV5-1 and TRBJ1-1, with 8 bases matching TRBD1. J was trimmed by 6 bases and V by 5 bases; bases with no gene match: 12. There are 15 residues in the CDR3. In germline, CDR1 is SGHRS, CDR2 YFSETQ. The CDR3, as DNA: TGCGCCAGCAGTCCAGGGGGCGAATTTATAGCTGAAGCTTTCTTT. Its protein product is CASSPGGEFIAEAFF. Full variable domain (rest looked up from reference TRBV5-1 and TRBJ1-1): KAGVTQTPRYLIKTRGQQVTLSCSPISGHRSVSWYQQTPGQGLQFLFEYFSETQRNKGNFPGRFSGRQFSNSRSEMNVSTLELGDSALYLCASSPGGEFIAEAFFGQGTRLTVV.

V is TRBV23-1 and J is TRBJ1-5, with TRBD1 matching over 9 bases. TRBV23-1 is classed as an ORF, of uncertain function. The CDR3 is 19 amino acids. After removal of 2 bases from V and 0 bases from J, the junction contained 11 bases not matched to a gene. CDR3 region: CASSQPGTGSDYSNQPQHF. CDR3 nucleotides: TGCGCCAGCAGTCAACCTGGGACAGGGTCTGACTATAGCAATCAGCCCCAGCATTTT.

CDR3: CAWRPAGVSGNEQFF. The CDR3 region has the DNA TGTGCCTGGAGGCCAGCGGGAGTCTCCGGCAATGAGCAGTTCTTC. This sequence joins TRBV30 and TRBJ2-1; 8 bases are shared with TRBD2. CDR3 size: 15 residues. From germline, CDR1 is GTSNPN and CDR2 SVGIG (reference sequence). The junction had 10 bases not matched to a gene; V was cut back by 3 bases and J by 6 bases. The complete variable domain, with remaining parts taken from reference TRBV30 and TRBJ2-1, reads SQTIHQWPATLVQPVGSPLSLECTVEGTSNPNLYWYRQAAGRGLQLLFYSVGIGQISSEVPQNLSASRPQDRQFILSSKKLLLSDSGFYLCAWRPAGVSGNEQFFGPGTRLTVL.

The chain carries TRBV11-2 and TRBJ2-7; D is ambiguous. The V gene's germline CDR1 is SGHAT and CDR2 FQNNGV. V lost 4 bases, J lost 5 bases, and 15 bases lay in between. This CDR3 comprises 14 residues. In DNA, the CDR3 is TGTGCCAGCAGCTCCCCGGGTGGGTCCCACGAGCAGTACTTC. Its protein product is CASSSPGGSHEQYF.

This clone was seen a handful of times. The V and J genes are TRBV7-8 and TRBJ1-3; 7 bases fit TRBD1. Germline CDR1 is SGHVS and CDR2 is FQNEAQ. The CDR3 runs to 15 residues. V shed 6 bases and J 1 base; nucleotides not matched to a gene: 6. The CDR3 loop reads CASSPTGDSGNTIYF. The CDR3 coding sequence is TGTGCCAGCAGTCCCACAGGGGATTCTGGAAACACCATATATTTT.

The chain employs TRBV18 and TRBJ1-4, with D unclear. Per the germline V gene, CDR1 is KGHSH and CDR2 is LQKENI. The CDR3 covers 14 residues. The germline V and J ends were trimmed by 2 bases and 7 bases, with 11 bases remaining between them. CDR3 DNA: TGTGCCAGCTCACCATTGACAACAGCTGAAAAACTGTTTTTT. Amino acid sequence: CASSPLTTAEKLFF.

The chain links TRBV7-9 to TRBJ1-2; D perhaps matches TRBD1 (5 bases). V was cut by 4 bases and J by 2 bases, with 11 bases left in between. Germline lookup yields CDR1 SEHNR and CDR2 FQNEAQ (reference sequence). The CDR3 is 14 residues long. The CDR3 here is CASSSQRGNYGYTF. For the CDR3, the DNA is TGTGCCAGCAGCTCACAGCGGGGGAACTATGGCTACACCTTC.

The chain uses TRBV19 and TRBJ1-2; D is possibly TRBD1 (5 bases). With 6 bases removed from V and 4 bases from J, the gap between germline ends came to 21 bases. The germline gives CDR1 LNHDA, CDR2 SQIVND (reference sequence). The CDR3 is 16 amino acids. Here the CDR3 reads CASRTAPGLPTYGYTF. DNA for the CDR3: TGTGCCAGTAGAACCGCCCCAGGGTTACCCACCTATGGCTACACCTTC.

This chain links TRBV30 with TRBJ1-4; 9 nucleotides line up with TRBD1. CDR1 GTSNPN and CDR2 SVGIG come from the germline V gene (reference sequence). The CDR3 runs to 16 residues. Unmatched junction bases numbered 9, after V lost 3 bases and J lost 4 bases. The CDR3 sequence: CAWRDYPGQGNEKLFF. CDR3 coding DNA: TGTGCCTGGAGGGACTACCCGGGACAGGGTAATGAAAAACTGTTTTTT.

The rearrangement joins TRBV14 to TRBJ1-6; 10 bases agree with TRBD1. The CDR3 consists of 17 residues. Germline CDR1 is SGHDN and CDR2 is FVKESK. The V segment lost 1 base and the J segment 3 bases; nucleotides outside the gene matches: 3. The CDR3 protein is CASSQVGQGVYNSPLHF. The CDR3 coding sequence is TGTGCCAGCAGCCAAGTTGGACAGGGGGTCTATAATTCACCCCTCCACTTT.

This clone was seen once. V gene TRBV6-5 combines with J gene TRBJ1-1; tentatively, D is TRBD1 (5 bases). The ends were cut back, 6 bases at V and 0 bases at J, with 11 bases in the middle. This CDR3 is built from 14 residues. CDR1 and CDR2 from the germline V gene are MNHEY and SVGAGI. This chain's CDR3 is CASSWGQMNTEAFF. The CDR3, as DNA: TGTGCCAGCAGCTGGGGCCAAATGAACACTGAAGCTTTCTTT.

The chain links TRBV5-1 to TRBJ1-4, with D unresolved. CDR3 size: 14 residues. The V and J ends lost 0 bases and 2 bases respectively, with 5 bases between them. CDR1 is SGHRS and CDR2 is YFSETQ in the germline V gene. CDR3 sequence: CASSLGRTNEKLFF. CDR3 in DNA: TGCGCCAGCAGCTTGGGGAGGACTAATGAAAAACTGTTTTTT.

The chain combines TRBV12-3 or TRBV12-4 with TRBJ1-2; D remains unclear. V was pared by 3 bases and J by 3 bases, with 8 bases between. This CDR3 has 13 amino acids. The CDR3 loop is CASSFDSYYGYTF. The CDR3 bases are TGTGCCAGCAGTTTCGACTCTTACTATGGCTACACCTTC.